What follows are 22 T cell receptor beta chains derived from one specimen sequenced in a study of blood T cell repertoires in COVID-19. The repertoire was sequenced with immunoSEQ multiplex PCR; TCRdb's copy has only in-frame clones and lacks some. Of about 150,000 clones listed, around four fifths are singletons. The sequenced sample consisted of peripheral blood. The receptor set was obtained from a woman of 80 years or more with COVID-19, enrolled during active disease.

The rearrangement uses TRBV6-5 and TRBJ2-7; D perhaps matches TRBD2 (6 bases). CDR1 is MNHEY, CDR2 SVGAGI, per germline. Trimming pared 8 bases from V and 9 bases from J, leaving 20 bases between. This CDR3 comprises 13 residues. The CDR3 DNA follows: TGTGCCAGCTCGCGGGATGGGTTGTTCGCGCAGTACTTC. Translating gives CASSRDGLFAQYF.

The V gene is TRBV18, the J gene TRBJ1-2; a weak D match, TRBD1 (6 bases). The germline V and J ends were trimmed by 2 bases and 1 base, with 8 bases remaining between them. The germline V gene has CDR1 KGHSH and CDR2 LQKENI. The CDR3 is 14 residues long. The CDR3 is CASSPGGVNYGYTF. In nucleotides, the CDR3 is TGTGCCAGCTCACCAGGGGGCGTTAACTATGGCTACACCTTC.

The J gene is TRBJ2-2, the V gene TRBV19; D may be TRBD1 (5 bases). Germline V gene sequence: CDR1 LNHDA, CDR2 SQIVND (reference sequence). Deletions cut 0 bases from V and 1 base from J, with 9 bases between. The CDR3 loop spans 16 amino acids. CDR3 amino acids: CASSIDRTRNTGELFF. CDR3 bases: TGTGCCAGTAGTATAGATCGGACAAGGAACACCGGGGAGCTGTTTTTT.

The J gene is TRBJ2-3, the V gene TRBV7-3; 13 positions agree with TRBD2. CDR3 length: 15 amino acids. Germline loops: CDR1 SGHTA, CDR2 FQGTGA. The junction had 2 bases not matched to a gene; V was cut back by 4 bases and J by 4 bases. The DNA of the CDR3 is TGTGCCAGCAGCTCCGGACTAGCGGGGGCAGATACGCAGTATTTT. This translates into CASSSGLAGADTQYF.

The chain recombines TRBV12-3 or TRBV12-4 with TRBJ1-1, with D possibly TRBD1 on 6 matching bases. Deletions cut 4 bases from V and 4 bases from J, with 10 bases between. The CDR3 covers 13 residues. This CDR3 is CASSWGHSTEAFF. In nucleotides, the CDR3 is TGTGCCAGCAGTTGGGGGCATAGCACTGAAGCTTTCTTT.

CDR3 DNA sequence: TGTGCCAGTAGTATAAGGGACAGGAGATACTCACCCCTCCACTTT. Its translation: CASSIRDRRYSPLHF. The chain links TRBV19 to TRBJ1-6; 8 bases line up with TRBD1. This CDR3 spans 15 amino acids. Looked up from germline, CDR1 is LNHDA and CDR2 is SQIVND (reference sequence). The V and J ends lost 2 bases and 10 bases, in that order; junction bases with no gene match: 7.

This clone was detected many times. In nucleotides, the CDR3 is TGTGCCAGCAGCCCCGAGGCCCGACTCGCTGAAGCTTTCTTT. Its protein is CASSPEARLAEAFF. J is TRBJ1-1 and V is TRBV7-9; D is unclear. CDR1 is SEHNR, CDR2 FQNEAQ, per germline (reference sequence). Trimming cost V 5 bases and J 6 bases, with 16 bases left between them. This CDR3 region has 14 residues.

Here the CDR3 DNA reads TGTGCCAGCAGCCAAGATGCGGGGAATTCACCCCTCCACTTT. This encodes CASSQDAGNSPLHF. The V call is TRBV3-1 (or the pseudogene TRBV3-2), the J call TRBJ1-6; D is undetermined. The ends were cut back, 0 bases at V and 7 bases at J, with 7 bases in the middle. The germline gives CDR1 LGHDT, CDR2 YNNKEL (reference sequence). CDR3 length: 14 residues.

Remarks on this clone: Other nucleotide sequences from this sample produce the same CDR3. This chain uses TRBV12-3 or TRBV12-4 with TRBJ1-2, with TRBD1 matching 11 bases. The CDR3 has 12 residues. V was clipped by 6 bases and J by 7 bases; unmatched bases: 1. Here the CDR3 DNA reads TGTGCCAGCAGGGGACAGGGGGGTGGCTACACCTTC. Encoded protein: CASRGQGGGYTF.

The V and J genes are TRBV5-8 and TRBJ2-5, with 7 bases aligning to TRBD1. With V trimmed by 4 bases and J by 5 bases, 11 bases remained unmatched. The CDR3 is made up of 15 amino acids. CDR1 SGHTS and CDR2 YDEGEE come from the germline V gene. CDR3 coding DNA: TGTGCCAGCAGCCCGCGACAGACAGGGTTTGAGACCCAGTACTTC. This sequence encodes CASSPRQTGFETQYF.

The V and J genes are TRBV7-9 and TRBJ2-7, with unresolved D. The CDR3 contains 11 residues. Trimming took off 5 bases at V and 4 bases at J, with 6 bases between the two ends. The germline V gene has CDR1 SEHNR and CDR2 FQNEAQ (reference sequence). CDR3 sequence reads: CASSLTYEQYF. Written as DNA, the CDR3 is TGTGCCAGCAGCCTCACATACGAGCAGTACTTC.

This chain joins TRBV11-2 and TRBJ1-1; D is possibly TRBD1 (5 bases). Trimming pared 8 bases from V and 3 bases from J, leaving 16 bases between. Germline lookup yields CDR1 SGHAT and CDR2 FQNNGV. CDR3 length: 14 amino acids. The chain's CDR3 is CASGRSGAHTEAFF. CDR3 nucleotide sequence: TGTGCCAGCGGAAGGAGCGGGGCCCACACTGAAGCTTTCTTT.

Notes on this clone: Mismatch with germline at one junction end may stem from a read error. The gene calls are TRBV3-1 (or the pseudogene TRBV3-2) and TRBJ1-5; TRBD1 might be the D (5 bases). The CDR3 totals 16 residues. Germline loops: CDR1 LGHDT, CDR2 YNNKEL (reference sequence). The CDR3 here is CASSQVGGSGNQPRHF. CDR3 coding DNA: TGTGCCAGCAGCCAAGTTGGGGGGAGCGGGAATCAGCCCCGGCATTTT.

This CDR3 is CASSTQTAGVEQYF. The CDR3 DNA is TGTGCCAGTAGTACCCAGACTGCGGGCGTCGAGCAGTACTTC. This sequence joins TRBV19 and TRBJ2-7, with D possibly matching TRBD2 (5 bases). This CDR3 has 14 residues. CDR1 and CDR2 (germline): LNHDA, SQIVND (reference sequence). With 4 bases removed from V and 6 bases from J, the gap between germline ends came to 16 bases.

This chain links TRBV27 with TRBJ1-4, with D uncertain. This CDR3 contains 15 residues. Trimming took off 7 bases at V and 1 base at J, with 13 bases between the two ends. Germline V gives CDR1 MNHEY, CDR2 SMNVEV (reference sequence). Written as DNA, the CDR3 is TGTGCCAGCAAGAAGAGCTCTGGAACTAATGAAAAACTGTTTTTT. It codes for CASKKSSGTNEKLFF.

This chain links TRBV6-1 with TRBJ1-2, with 7 positions matching TRBD1. From germline, CDR1 is MNHNS and CDR2 SASEGT. With 0 bases clipped from V and 4 bases from J, the junction kept 8 bases outside the gene matches. This CDR3 comprises 16 residues. The CDR3 nucleotides are TGTGCCAGCAGTGAAGCGACCGGGACAGCGATCTATGGCTACACCTTC. Its protein is CASSEATGTAIYGYTF.

V gene TRBV6-2 or TRBV6-3 combines with J gene TRBJ2-7; a possible D gene is TRBD2 (6 bases). The CDR3 is made up of 11 amino acids. Trimming removed 5 bases from V and 8 bases from J, with 10 bases in between. Germline CDR1 reads MNHEY; CDR2 reads SVGEGT. The CDR3 region has the DNA TGTGCCAGCAGTCCCGGACTACAGCAGTACTTC. It translates to CASSPGLQQYF.

The chain combines TRBV6-5 with TRBJ2-6; TRBD2 is a possible D gene (5 bases). Germline V gene sequence: CDR1 MNHEY, CDR2 SVGAGI. Deletions cut 8 bases from V and 11 bases from J, with 19 bases between. The CDR3 spans 14 residues. The CDR3 sequence is CASALAAPRDVLTF. For the CDR3, the DNA is TGTGCCAGCGCCTTGGCGGCACCGAGGGACGTCCTGACTTTC.

The V gene is TRBV5-5, the J gene TRBJ1-5, with 7 nucleotides matching TRBD1. The CDR3 is made up of 17 amino acids. V shed 2 bases, J shed 0 bases, and the junction held 8 bases outside the gene matches. The germline V gene has CDR1 SGHKS and CDR2 YYEKEE (reference sequence). In nucleotides, the CDR3 is TGTGCCAGCAGCTTAACTCCACAGGGGTATAGCAATCAGCCCCAGCATTTT. Translated: CASSLTPQGYSNQPQHF.

The rearrangement uses TRBV7-9 and TRBJ2-7; 8 bases are shared with TRBD2. Looked up from germline, CDR1 is SEHNR and CDR2 is FQNEAQ (reference sequence). V lost 4 bases to trimming and J lost 4 bases; unmatched junction nucleotides: 9. This CDR3 has 15 amino acids. DNA for the CDR3: TGTGCCAGCAGCTCACTTATAGCGGGACGGTACGAGCAGTACTTC. This encodes CASSSLIAGRYEQYF. Drawing the rest from reference TRBV7-9 and TRBJ2-7, the complete variable domain is DTGVSQNPRHKITKRGQNVTFRCDPISEHNRLYWYRQTLGQGPEFLTYFQNEAQLEKSRLLSDRFSAERPKGSFSTLEIQRTEQGDSAMYLCASSSLIAGRYEQYFGPGTRLTVT.

The chain recombines TRBV3-1 (or the pseudogene TRBV3-2) with TRBJ2-3; D remains ambiguous. The CDR3 is 14 amino acids. Germline CDR1 LGHDT, CDR2 YNNKEL (reference sequence). V was cut by 0 bases and J by 4 bases, with 8 bases left in between. CDR3 in amino acids: CASSQDPSSDTQYF. The CDR3 nucleotides are TGTGCCAGCAGCCAAGACCCCTCGTCAGATACGCAGTATTTT.

The chain couples TRBV3-1 (or the pseudogene TRBV3-2) to TRBJ1-3, with TRBD1 matching 9 bases. The germline V gene encodes CDR1 LGHDT and CDR2 YNNKEL (reference sequence). There are 15 residues in the CDR3. J was trimmed by 7 bases and V by 4 bases; bases with no gene match: 8. Written as DNA, the CDR3 is TGTGCCAGCAGCCCCCCCGGGACAGGGTTCAACACCATATATTTT. This sequence encodes CASSPPGTGFNTIYF.